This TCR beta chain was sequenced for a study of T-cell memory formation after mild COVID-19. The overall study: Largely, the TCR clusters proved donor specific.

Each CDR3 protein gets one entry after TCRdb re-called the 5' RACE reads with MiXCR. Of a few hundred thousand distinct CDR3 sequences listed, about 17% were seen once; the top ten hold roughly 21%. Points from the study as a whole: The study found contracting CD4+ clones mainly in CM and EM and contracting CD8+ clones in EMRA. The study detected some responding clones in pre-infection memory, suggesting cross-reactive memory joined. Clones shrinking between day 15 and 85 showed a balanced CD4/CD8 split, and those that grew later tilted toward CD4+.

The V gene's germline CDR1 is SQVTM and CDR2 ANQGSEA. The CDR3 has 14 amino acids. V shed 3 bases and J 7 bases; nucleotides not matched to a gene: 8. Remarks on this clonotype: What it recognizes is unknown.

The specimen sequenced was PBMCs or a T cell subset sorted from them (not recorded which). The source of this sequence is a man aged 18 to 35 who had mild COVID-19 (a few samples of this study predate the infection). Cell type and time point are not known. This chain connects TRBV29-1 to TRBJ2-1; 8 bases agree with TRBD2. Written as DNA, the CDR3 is TGCAGCGTTGATGGCTCGGGACTAGGAAATGAGCAGTTCTTC. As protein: CSVDGSGLGNEQFF.